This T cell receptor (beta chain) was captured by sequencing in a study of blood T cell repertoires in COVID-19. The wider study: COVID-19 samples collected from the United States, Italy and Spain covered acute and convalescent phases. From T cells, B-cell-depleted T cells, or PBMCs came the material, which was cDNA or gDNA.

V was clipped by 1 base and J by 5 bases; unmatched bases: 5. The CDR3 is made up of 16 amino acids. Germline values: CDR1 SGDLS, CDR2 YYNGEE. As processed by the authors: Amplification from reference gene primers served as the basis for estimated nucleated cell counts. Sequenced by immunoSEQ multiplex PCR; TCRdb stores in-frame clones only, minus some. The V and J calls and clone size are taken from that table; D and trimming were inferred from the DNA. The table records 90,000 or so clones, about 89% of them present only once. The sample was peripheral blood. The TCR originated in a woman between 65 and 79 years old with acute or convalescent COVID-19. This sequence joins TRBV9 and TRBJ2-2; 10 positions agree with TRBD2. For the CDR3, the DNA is TGTGCCAGCAGCGTACTCGGGACTAGCGAGACCGGGGAGCTGTTTTTT. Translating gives CASSVLGTSETGELFF. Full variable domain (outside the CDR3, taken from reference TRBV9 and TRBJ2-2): DSGVTQTPKHLITATGQRVTLRCSPRSGDLSVYWYQQSLDQGLQFLIQYYNGEERAKGNILERFSAQQFPDLHSELNLSSLELGDSALYFCASSVLGTSETGELFFGEGSRLTVL.